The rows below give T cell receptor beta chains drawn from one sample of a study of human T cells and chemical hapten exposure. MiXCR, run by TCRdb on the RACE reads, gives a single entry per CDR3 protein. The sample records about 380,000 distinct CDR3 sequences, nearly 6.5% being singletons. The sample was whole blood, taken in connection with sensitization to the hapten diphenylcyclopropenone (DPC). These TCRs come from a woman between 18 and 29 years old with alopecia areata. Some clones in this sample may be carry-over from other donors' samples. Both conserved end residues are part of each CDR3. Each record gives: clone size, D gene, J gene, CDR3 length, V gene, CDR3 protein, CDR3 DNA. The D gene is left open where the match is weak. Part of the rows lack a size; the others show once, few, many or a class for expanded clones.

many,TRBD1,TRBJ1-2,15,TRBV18,CASSPNRDRGNGYTF,TGTGCCAGCTCACCAAACCGGGACAGGGGGAATGGCTACACCTTC
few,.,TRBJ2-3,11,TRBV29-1,CSVPEGIGQYF,TGCAGCGTCCCTGAGGGCATAGGCCAGTATTTT
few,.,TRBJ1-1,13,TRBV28,CASIGGSDTEAFF,TGTGCCAGCATCGGGGGCTCGGACACTGAAGCTTTCTTT
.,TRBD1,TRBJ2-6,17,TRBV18,CASSKQGTRSGANVLTF,TGTGCCAGCTCCAAACAGGGGACGCGATCTGGGGCCAACGTCCTGACTTTC
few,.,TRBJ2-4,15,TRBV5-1,CASSMTALAKNIQYF,TGCGCCAGCAGCATGACGGCCCTAGCCAAAAACATTCAGTACTTC
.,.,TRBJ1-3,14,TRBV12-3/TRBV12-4,CASSRTASGNTIYF,TGTGCCAGCAGTAGGACAGCCTCTGGAAACACCATATATTTT
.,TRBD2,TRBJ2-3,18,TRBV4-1,CASSQDVGAGGLTDTQYF,TGCGCCAGCAGCCAAGACGTCGGGGCGGGGGGGCTTACAGATACGCAGTATTTT
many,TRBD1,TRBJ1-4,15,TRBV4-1,CASSSYRGPNEKLFF,TGCGCCAGCAGCTCCTACAGGGGGCCTAATGAAAAACTGTTTTTT
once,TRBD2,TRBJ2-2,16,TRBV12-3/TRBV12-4,CASSTLTSGETGELYF,TGTGCCAGCAGTACCCTGACTAGCGGAGAAACCGGGGAGCTGTATTTT
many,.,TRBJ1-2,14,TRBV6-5,CASSYGGRLDGYTF,TGTGCCAGCAGTTACGGGGGGCGCTTAGATGGCTACACCTTC
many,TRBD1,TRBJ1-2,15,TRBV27,CASTNTGQSGYGYTF,TGTGCCAGCACTAACACGGGACAGTCAGGCTATGGCTACACCTTC
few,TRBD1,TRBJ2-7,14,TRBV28,CASSSTGGAPLQYF,TGTGCCAGCAGTTCTACAGGGGGAGCTCCGCTACAGTACTTC
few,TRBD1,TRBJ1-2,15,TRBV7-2,CASSPDRGIGIGYTF,TGTGCCAGCAGCCCGGACAGGGGGATTGGAATTGGCTACACCTTC
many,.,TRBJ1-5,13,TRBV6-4,CASSLQSNQPQHF,TGTGCCAGCAGTCTACAGAGCAATCAGCCCCAGCATTTT
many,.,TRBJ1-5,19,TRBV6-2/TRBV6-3,CASSYLSGSLSRLNQPQHF,TGTGCCAGCAGTTACTTGTCGGGCTCCCTGAGCAGACTCAATCAGCCCCAGCATTTT
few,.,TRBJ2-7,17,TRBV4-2,CASSQDQEGLVYYEQYF,TGTGCCAGCAGCCAAGATCAAGAGGGGCTCGTTTACTACGAGCAGTACTTC
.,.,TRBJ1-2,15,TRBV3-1,CASSPSGRANYGYTF,TGTGCCAGCAGCCCGTCGGGGAGAGCTAACTATGGCTACACCTTC
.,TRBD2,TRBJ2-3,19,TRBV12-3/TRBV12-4,CASSSTGRGLLYSTDTQYF,TGTGCCAGCAGTTCCACTGGGAGGGGACTTCTTTATAGCACAGATACGCAGTATTTT
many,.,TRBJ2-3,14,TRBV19,CASSWSSSTDTQYF,TGTGCCAGTAGTTGGTCCTCTAGCACAGATACGCAGTATTTT
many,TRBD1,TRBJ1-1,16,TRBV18,CASSPSQGGAGTEAFF,TGTGCCAGCTCACCATCACAGGGGGGCGCGGGCACTGAAGCTTTCTTT
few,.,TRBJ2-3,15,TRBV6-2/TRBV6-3,CASSLPSRGTDTQYF,TGTGCCAGCAGTTTACCGTCCCGGGGGACAGATACGCAGTATTTT
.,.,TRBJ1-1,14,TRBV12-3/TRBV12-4,CASSPGGGATEAFF,TGTGCCAGCAGTCCGGGGGGGGGCGCCACTGAAGCTTTCTTT
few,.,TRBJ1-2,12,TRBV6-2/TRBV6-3,CASSYPQEGYTF,TGTGCCAGCAGTTACCCACAGGAGGGCTACACCTTC
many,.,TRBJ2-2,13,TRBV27,CASSLDGTGELFF,TGTGCCAGCAGTTTAGACGGCACCGGGGAGCTGTTTTTT
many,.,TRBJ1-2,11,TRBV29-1,CSVEMGLRFTF,TGCAGCGTTGAAATGGGGCTCAGATTCACCTTC
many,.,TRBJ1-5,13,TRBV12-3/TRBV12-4,CASSQVGNQPQHF,TGTGCCAGCAGTCAAGTAGGCAATCAGCCCCAGCATTTT
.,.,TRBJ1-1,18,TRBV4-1,CASSGWPHTGHLNTEAFF,TGCGCCAGCAGCGGATGGCCCCACACAGGACATCTTAACACTGAAGCTTTCTTT
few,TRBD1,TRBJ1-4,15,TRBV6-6,CASRPRTGSNEKLFF,TGTGCCAGCCGGCCCCGGACAGGCTCTAATGAAAAACTGTTTTTT
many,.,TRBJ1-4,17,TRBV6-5,CASSYSVTATTNEKLFF,TGTGCCAGCAGTTACTCTGTGACAGCCACAACTAATGAAAAACTGTTTTTT
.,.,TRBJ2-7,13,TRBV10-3,CAGRGGASYEQYF,TGTGCCGGACGAGGGGGTGCCTCCTACGAGCAGTACTTC